The 10 T cell receptor beta chains reported below all come from one sample, sequenced in a study of CD8+ T cells in alopecia areata. Treatment noted: oral pan-JAK inhibitor, 5-10 mg twice daily. Following extraction, RNA underwent reverse transcription to cDNA, which served as the sequencing template. Libraries were prepared by immunoSEQ multiplex PCR; TCRdb keeps only in-frame clonotypes and omits some of them. There are roughly 200,000 clones in the sample; around 60% occur only once, and over 10% lies in the top ten. The sample in question was CD8+ T cells sorted from blood, obtained at week 24, from a patient treated with tofacitinib. Every receptor here comes from a human donor with alopecia areata.

This clone was seen only a few times. This chain joins TRBV6-5 and TRBJ1-2; no clear D gene. The V gene's germline CDR1 is MNHEY and CDR2 SVGAGI. This CDR3 spans 12 amino acids. V shed 2 bases and J shed 4 bases, with 5 bases lying between them. The CDR3 DNA follows: TGTGCCAGCAGTTACGGGAGCTATGGCTACACCTTC. Translation: CASSYGSYGYTF.

V usage is TRBV11-2 and J usage is TRBJ2-7; 11 bases are a match to TRBD1. Germline trimming cut 3 bases from V and 5 bases from J; bases unmatched to any gene: 3. The CDR3 covers 14 residues. CDR1 is SGHAT and CDR2 is FQNNGV in the germline V gene. The CDR3 sequence is CASSFGQGADEQYF. The CDR3 coding sequence is TGTGCCAGCAGCTTCGGACAGGGGGCGGACGAGCAGTACTTC.

This clone was seen a few times. The V and J genes are TRBV9 and TRBJ2-7; D unclear. V was cut by 0 bases and J by 3 bases, with 7 bases left in between. CDR3 length: 13 residues. CDR1 and CDR2 from the germline V gene are SGDLS and YYNGEE. Here the CDR3 reads CASSVARFYEQYF. In DNA, the CDR3 is TGTGCCAGCAGCGTAGCAAGGTTCTACGAGCAGTACTTC.

This chain uses TRBV29-1 with TRBJ2-4; a possible D gene is TRBD1 (6 bases). Deletions cut 0 bases from V and 0 bases from J, with 9 bases between. CDR1 and CDR2 (germline): SQVTM, ANQGSEA. This CDR3 is 15 amino acids long. The CDR3 spells CSVEEGTLAKNIQYF. Written as DNA, the CDR3 is TGCAGCGTTGAAGAAGGGACACTAGCCAAAAACATTCAGTACTTC.

This clone was recorded a few times. The DNA is left out, because the CDR3 cannot be placed on it with certainty; the CDR3 is given as TCRdb lists it. The CDR3: CAWSSGQGAIDEQYF. The chain employs TRBV30 and TRBJ2-7; TRBD1, as called in the table, went unchecked against the DNA. Counting both end residues, the CDR3 totals 15 amino acids. Germline lookup yields CDR1 GTSNPN and CDR2 SVGIG (reference sequence).

The genes are TRBV30 and TRBJ1-6; D call uncertain. V lost 1 base to trimming and J lost 6 bases, with 13 bases between them. The CDR3 sequence is 15 residues long. Germline values: CDR1 GTSNPN, CDR2 SVGIG (reference sequence). CDR3 region: CAWSGGSGFNSPLHF. The CDR3 nucleotides are TGTGCCTGGAGTGGGGGTTCCGGATTTAATTCACCCCTCCACTTT.

A single count supports this clone. V usage is TRBV27 and J usage is TRBJ1-6; D remains ambiguous. Germline CDR1 MNHEY, CDR2 SMNVEV (reference sequence). The V end lost 3 bases, the J end lost 6 bases, and 3 bases lay between the germline ends. CDR3 size: 12 residues. The CDR3 sequence is CASSLLNSPLHF. The CDR3 region has the DNA TGTGCCAGCAGTTTGCTTAATTCACCCCTCCACTTT.

The chain recombines TRBV29-1 with TRBJ1-2; 11 bases fit TRBD1. The germline V gene encodes CDR1 SQVTM and CDR2 ANQGSEA. The V segment lost 6 bases and the J segment 4 bases; nucleotides outside the gene matches: 4. The CDR3 is made up of 13 amino acids. The CDR3 nucleotides read TGCAGCGTAACAGGGACAGGGGGCTATGGCTACACCTTC. It translates to CSVTGTGGYGYTF.

Here the CDR3 reads CASSIAASGTEAFF. CDR3 nucleotides: TGTGCCAGTAGTATCGCGGCTTCGGGGACTGAAGCTTTCTTT. The chain has TRBV19 and TRBJ1-1; unclear D gene. CDR3 length: 14 residues. Between the trimmed V and J ends, which lost 3 bases and 5 bases, there was a span of 13 bases. The germline V gene has CDR1 LNHDA and CDR2 SQIVND (reference sequence).

The rearrangement uses TRBV27 and TRBJ1-5, with a weak D call TRBD1 (6 bases). The V gene's germline CDR1 is MNHEY and CDR2 SMNVEV (reference sequence). The V end lost 5 bases, the J end lost 2 bases, and 10 bases lay between the germline ends. This CDR3 comprises 14 residues. The CDR3 bases are TGTGCCAGCAGTGTACAGGGAGGCAATCAGCCCCAGCATTTT. It yields the protein CASSVQGGNQPQHF.